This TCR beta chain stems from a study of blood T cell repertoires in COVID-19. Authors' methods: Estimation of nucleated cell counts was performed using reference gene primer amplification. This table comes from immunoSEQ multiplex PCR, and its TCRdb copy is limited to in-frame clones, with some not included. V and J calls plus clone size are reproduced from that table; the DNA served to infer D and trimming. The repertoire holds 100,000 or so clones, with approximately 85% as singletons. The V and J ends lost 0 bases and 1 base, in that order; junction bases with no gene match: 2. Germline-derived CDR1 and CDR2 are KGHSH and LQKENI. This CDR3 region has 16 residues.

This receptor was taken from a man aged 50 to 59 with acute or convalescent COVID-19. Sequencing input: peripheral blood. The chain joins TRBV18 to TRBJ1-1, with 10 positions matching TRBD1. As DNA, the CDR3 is TGTGCCAGCTCACCACCGAGACAGGGGGCGAACACTGAAGCTTTCTTT. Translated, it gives CASSPPRQGANTEAFF. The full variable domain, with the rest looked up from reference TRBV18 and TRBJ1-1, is NAGVMQNPRHLVRRRGQEARLRCSPMKGHSHVYWYRQLPEEGLKFMVYLQKENIIDESGMPKERFSAEFPKEGPSILRIQQVVRGDSAAYFCASSPPRQGANTEAFFGQGTRLTVV.